This T cell receptor (beta chain) originates from a study of blood T cell repertoires in COVID-19. How the authors handled the data: Quantification of nucleated cells was approximated via reference gene primer amplification. Clones were read by immunoSEQ multiplex PCR, and TCRdb kept only the in-frame ones, dropping some. The DNA gave D and trimming, while V, J and clone size come from that table. The table shows about 110,000 clones, with 88% occurring only once. The CDR3 totals 14 residues. Per the germline V gene, CDR1 is SGDLS and CDR2 is YYNGEE. The trim removed 2 bases at V and 5 bases at J, leaving 1 base unmatched.

The sequence derives from a human donor in a cohort sampled during active COVID-19. The chain joins TRBV9 to TRBJ1-4, with 9 bases identical to TRBD1. Input material: peripheral blood. CDR3 amino acids: CASSVGTGNEKLFF. Here the CDR3 DNA reads TGTGCCAGCAGCGTTGGGACAGGGAATGAAAAACTGTTTTTT.